This T cell receptor (beta chain) comes out of a study of identical twins. Study-wide findings and caveats: Out-of-frame alpha sequences common to twins were enriched for low generation probability. Insertions ran lower in abundant cord blood beta clonotypes, though not in memory repertoires.

This CDR3 has 15 residues. V lost 3 bases, J lost 2 bases, and 12 bases lay in between. Germline V lookup: CDR1 SGDLS, CDR2 YYNGEE. One entry per CDR3 protein, called by TCRdb with MiXCR from the 5' RACE reads. The table shows some 250,000 distinct CDR3 sequences, with approximately 7.1% occurring only once. About this clonotype: Its specificity is not known.

These data were also filed under a second study, of T cells expressing NK-cell markers. From that paper: More than 5 donors carried dominant NKG2C+ clonotypes that made up roughly 1.0-7.5% of their CD8+ T cells. It was still unclear whether expanded NKG2C+ T cell clones were HCMV specific.

Sequences were obtained from CD8+ T cells sorted from blood. The V call is TRBV9, the J call TRBJ2-1; D possibly corresponds to TRBD1 (6 bases). This TCR was sampled from a woman between 18 and 30 years old in good health. The CDR3, as DNA: TGTGCCAGCAGCGCACAGACAGGTGCCTACAATGAGCAGTTCTTC. Protein sequence: CASSAQTGAYNEQFF.